This T cell receptor (beta chain) was sequenced for a study of T cells after yellow fever vaccination (dated by TCRdb to about 2019). Looking at the study overall: The SMART-Seq v4 Ultra Low Input RNA kit was used to prepare libraries from fractions with low cell numbers. Bulk TCR alpha and beta repertoires were sequenced longitudinally to track T-cell clones before and after primary and booster YFV17D yellow fever vaccination. Two healthy male donors, one aged 18 to 30 and one aged 30 to 40 years, made up the cohort. Blood was collected at multiple timepoints before and after primary and secondary immunization, and bulk PBMC replicates and cell subsets were isolated.

TCR cDNA was synthesized by 5'RACE template switching, which introduced a universal primer site and unique molecular identifiers. Priming of cDNA synthesis was performed from both the TCR alpha and TCR beta constant segments. Library amplification involved two PCR steps, and the second step added sample barcodes and sequencing adapters. Sequencing of libraries was done on Illumina HiSeq 2500 (2x100 bp) or NovaSeq (2x150 bp). In the paper's pipeline: Reads were demultiplexed and collapsed into UMI consensus sequences with MIGEC, and V(D)J alignment was performed with MiXCR. Clonotypes responding to the vaccine were identified with edgeR on replicate PBMC samples, with the criteria of FDR below 0.01 and a log2 fold change above 5 up to day 15. Each bulk clonotype was labeled CD4 or CD8 based on which sequenced repertoire, CD4 or CD8, contained the clonotype at higher abundance. Using fastp at Q25 and MiXCR, TCRdb reprocessed the public reads and kept productive beta chains. Records with the same CDR3 protein are collapsed into one entry carrying the most frequent genes and DNA. The V and J calls shown here were made by TCRdb, not taken from the authors' results. The sample data list more than 450,000 distinct CDR3 sequences, and about a fifth of these were observed just once. The ten largest clones add up to around 17% of the sample.

The CDR3, from cysteine to phenylalanine, totals 13 residues. Just CDR3 DNA is preserved here, 39 bases in frame from base 1. The germline ends are 7 bases apart after V is trimmed by 0 bases and J by 4 bases. Per the germline V gene, SGHRS is the CDR1 and YFSETQ is the CDR2. This clonotype was observed a few times. Its antigen is currently not known. There are no base qualities to consult, and no much larger clone falls within one base. Findings and caveats that apply to the study as a whole: Compared with the primary T-cell response, the secondary T-cell response was weaker but faster, peaking on day 5 rather than day 15. Computational filtering was required because FACS-sorted repertoires could contain abundant contaminating clonotypes from the bulk population. Because only a couple of donors were included in the study, the extent to which the findings can be generalized is limited. A small share of clonotypes occurred in both CD4 and CD8 compartments, likely arising from convergent recombination. After the booster, most of the clones that had expanded following primary vaccination were detected again (almost 98% of CD4 and roughly 90% of CD8), which suggests that memory was broadly maintained.

Interpreted using the paper, the treatment or condition label stands for: live attenuated yellow fever vaccine strain. At each blood-draw timepoint, two biological replicates of bulk PBMCs were collected. A standard Ficoll-Paque protocol was used to isolate PBMCs from peripheral blood. TriZol was used to extract RNA from bulk PBMCs, from CD4 and CD8 fractions, and from dextramer-positive and dextramer-negative fractions. Material: PBMCs, obtained about 20 days after the first yellow fever vaccination. Here the chain combines TRBV5-1 and TRBJ1-2; no D segment can be confidently identified. The sequence derives from a man younger than 35 who received the YFV17D yellow fever vaccine. DNA sequence: TGCGCCAGCAGCTTGGACCAGGTCTATGGCTACACCTTC. Its translation is CASSLDQVYGYTF.